The 23 T cell receptor beta chains listed next were all sequenced from one sample in a study of blood T cell repertoires in COVID-19. The method was immunoSEQ multiplex PCR; TCRdb's version includes in-frame clones alone and lacks a portion of them. This sample has 300,000 or so clones, with around four fifths found just once. Source material: peripheral blood. The receptors come from a woman in her forties or fifties with active or convalescent COVID-19.

This clone has only one observation. The chain is built from TRBV12-5 and TRBJ1-1; 9 positions match TRBD1. V lost 3 bases to trimming and J lost 4 bases; unmatched junction nucleotides: 3. This CDR3 is 14 amino acids long. Germline V gene lookup returns CDR1 LGHNT and CDR2 FRNRAP. In nucleotides, the CDR3 is TGTGCTAGTGGTTTAGGGACAGGGAGCACTGAAGCTTTCTTT. Translating gives CASGLGTGSTEAFF.

The rearrangement links TRBV19 to TRBJ2-1; 13 bases match TRBD2. V lost 2 bases and J lost 4; bases outside the gene matches: 11. The CDR3 runs to 19 residues. CDR1 and CDR2 (germline): LNHDA, SQIVND (reference sequence). CDR3 sequence reads: CASSIRTSGSLVAYNEQFF. The DNA for the CDR3 is TGTGCCAGTAGTATAAGGACTAGCGGGAGTCTGGTAGCTTACAATGAGCAGTTCTTC.

This clone was seen just once. The V and J genes are TRBV5-8 and TRBJ2-7; D possibly corresponds to TRBD1 (6 bases). CDR1 SGHTS and CDR2 YDEGEE come from the germline V gene. V was trimmed by 5 bases and J by 4 bases, leaving 13 bases between them. The CDR3 contains 13 residues. The CDR3 region has the DNA TGTGCCAGCAGATCAGGCAGGGGTTACGAGCAGTACTTC. Translation: CASRSGRGYEQYF.

CDR3 in amino acids: CAKRQGAGGELFF. In DNA form, the CDR3 reads TGTGCCAAGCGACAGGGGGCGGGCGGGGAGCTGTTTTTT. The V call is TRBV6-5, the J call TRBJ2-2, with 10 positions matching TRBD1. The CDR3 contains 13 residues. The ends lost 10 bases at V and 7 bases at J; junction bases unmatched: 6. The V gene's germline CDR1 is MNHEY and CDR2 SVGAGI.

V is TRBV19 and J is TRBJ1-2; TRBD1 matches 8 bases. V gave up 7 bases and J gave up 5 bases; unmatched junction bases: 12. Germline V CDR1 and CDR2: LNHDA, SQIVND (reference sequence). This CDR3 has 15 amino acids. This chain's CDR3 is CASTAPDRVEYGYTF. CDR3 bases: TGTGCCAGTACCGCCCCGGACAGGGTAGAGTATGGCTACACCTTC.

This clone appeared a single time. The genes are TRBV5-6 and TRBJ2-3, with TRBD1 matching 7 bases. Germline CDR1 reads SGHDT; CDR2 reads YYEEEE. This CDR3 region has 14 residues. J lost 3 bases, V lost 1 base, and 2 bases had no gene match. The CDR3: CASSLQQGTDTQYF. The CDR3, as DNA: TGTGCCAGCAGCTTGCAACAGGGGACAGATACGCAGTATTTT.

The chain carries TRBV6-5 and TRBJ2-7, with D perhaps matching TRBD2 (6 bases). This CDR3 has 13 amino acids. Germline lookup yields CDR1 MNHEY and CDR2 SVGAGI. Deletions cut 2 bases from V and 3 bases from J, with 8 bases between. The CDR3 DNA sequence: TGTGCCAGCAGTTACGGGAGGATCTACGAGCAGTACTTC. This codes for CASSYGRIYEQYF.

V usage is TRBV6-5 and J usage is TRBJ1-4; D is unresolved. Trimming stripped 6 bases from V and 4 bases from J, with 6 bases between. The length of the CDR3 is 12 residues. CDR1 and CDR2 from the germline V gene are MNHEY and SVGAGI. The CDR3 reads CASRGGNEKLFF. CDR3 bases: TGTGCCAGCAGGGGAGGTAATGAAAAACTGTTTTTT.

This clone was detected once. The chain uses TRBV10-3 and TRBJ1-5; TRBD1 matches 9 bases. The CDR3 length is 14 residues. Unmatched junction bases numbered 6, after V lost 2 bases and J lost 10 bases. Germline-derived CDR1 and CDR2 are ENHRY and SYGVKD. CDR3 in amino acids: CAISERDREGPQHF. CDR3 DNA: TGTGCCATCAGTGAGAGGGACAGGGAGGGTCCCCAGCATTTT.

The chain combines TRBV18 with TRBJ1-2; perhaps TRBD1 as D (5 bases). The CDR3 is 16 amino acids. Germline CDR1 is KGHSH and CDR2 is LQKENI. V lost 6 bases and J 5 bases, leaving 22 bases between the germline ends. In DNA, the CDR3 is TGTGCCAGCTCCCTTAGCACTGCAGGGCTCCGGTATGGCTACACCTTC. It is translated as CASSLSTAGLRYGYTF.

The CDR3 DNA is TGTGCCAGCTCACCACGCGGACAGCCTAATTCACCCCTCCACTTT. It yields the protein CASSPRGQPNSPLHF. The V and J genes are TRBV18 and TRBJ1-6; D is possibly TRBD1 (6 bases). Germline CDR1 reads KGHSH; CDR2 reads LQKENI. CDR3 length: 15 amino acids. The ends were cut back, 1 base at V and 6 bases at J, with 10 bases in the middle.

The chain employs TRBV27 and TRBJ1-2, with a weak D call TRBD1 (6 bases). The V end was cut by 7 bases, the J end by 10 bases, with 28 bases between. CDR1 is MNHEY and CDR2 is SMNVEV in the germline V gene (reference sequence). The CDR3 loop spans 16 amino acids. The CDR3 bases are TGTGCCAGCACCCTCTCCTGGGGGTCAGGGGACCCGCCCTACACCTTC. Translation: CASTLSWGSGDPPYTF.

The chain is built from TRBV20-1 and TRBJ2-1; D not certain. CDR1 DFQATT and CDR2 SNEGSKA come from the germline V gene (reference sequence). The CDR3 extends over 12 amino acids. Trimming took off 3 bases at V and 10 bases at J, with 13 bases between the two ends. CDR3 coding DNA: TGCAGTGCTAGTTACACGAAAGAAGAGCAGTTCTTC. Protein: CSASYTKEEQFF.

In this sample, this clone turned up once. The chain couples TRBV10-1 to TRBJ2-3, with TRBD2 as a possible D gene (6 bases). CDR1 is WNHNN, CDR2 SYGVQD, per germline (reference sequence). The CDR3 consists of 14 residues. V lost 4 bases to trimming and J lost 6 bases, with 14 bases between them. The CDR3 protein is CASSGPGEGDTQYF. As DNA, the CDR3 is TGCGCCAGCAGTGGCCCGGGAGAGGGGGATACGCAGTATTTT.

This chain connects TRBV4-2 to TRBJ1-2; possible D gene TRBD1, 6 bases. V shed 1 base and J shed 6 bases, with 12 bases lying between them. Germline V CDR1 and CDR2: LGHNA, YNFKEQ. The CDR3 is 14 amino acids. CDR3 region: CASSQVQGRDGYTF. In nucleotides, the CDR3 is TGTGCCAGCAGCCAAGTACAGGGAAGGGATGGCTACACCTTC.

This rearrangement joins TRBV18 to TRBJ1-2; unclear D gene. Germline assignment: CDR1 KGHSH and CDR2 LQKENI. The CDR3 contains 13 residues. Trimming took off 2 bases at V and 2 bases at J, with 6 bases between the two ends. In DNA, the CDR3 is TGTGCCAGCTCACCAACAGACAACTATGGCTACACCTTC. Residues: CASSPTDNYGYTF.

This clone showed up just once. The DNA for the CDR3 is TGTGCCAGCTCACCAAGGGCTAGCCAGGGGAAACAAGAGACCCAGTACTTC. The encoded protein is CASSPRASQGKQETQYF. The chain links TRBV18 to TRBJ2-5; TRBD1 is a possible D gene (6 bases). This CDR3 has 17 amino acids. CDR1 KGHSH and CDR2 LQKENI come from the germline V gene. V was trimmed by 2 bases and J by 2 bases, leaving 18 bases between them.

The chain joins TRBV29-1 to TRBJ1-2, with D perhaps matching TRBD1 (5 bases). The germline CDR1 and CDR2 sequences are SQVTM and ANQGSEA. This CDR3 is 13 amino acids long. V was clipped by 3 bases and J by 6 bases, with 14 bases between them. In nucleotides, the CDR3 is TGCAGCGTTGAGCGTACAGGAGTCCATGGCTACACCTTC. Its protein is CSVERTGVHGYTF.

This clone was counted a single time. V gene TRBV25-1 combines with J gene TRBJ2-2, with TRBD1 as a possible D gene (5 bases). V lost 6 bases to trimming and J lost 6 bases, with 8 bases between them. This CDR3 region has 12 residues. Looked up from germline, CDR1 is MGHDK and CDR2 is SYGVNS. The CDR3 reads CASRGAAGELFF. CDR3 DNA sequence: TGTGCCAGCAGAGGGGCGGCCGGGGAGCTGTTTTTT.

A note on this clone: The sample contains more than one DNA sequence encoding this CDR3. The V and J genes are TRBV18 and TRBJ2-7; TRBD2 agrees at 9 bases. CDR1 and CDR2 (germline): KGHSH, LQKENI. CDR3 length equals 15 residues. The J segment lost 1 base and the V segment lost 3 bases, leaving 4 bases of the junction unmatched. DNA of the CDR3: TGTGCCAGCTCACCGCCTCTAGCGGGATCCTACGAGCAGTACTTC. Amino acids: CASSPPLAGSYEQYF.

J is TRBJ2-7 and V is TRBV11-3, with TRBD2 matching over 9 bases. Trimming at V came to 3 bases and at J to 5 bases, leaving 8 bases not matched to a gene. The CDR3 has 15 amino acids. In germline, CDR1 is SGHNT, CDR2 YENEEA. The CDR3 region has the DNA TGTGCCAGCAGCTTCGGGACTAGCTCTCTCGACGAGCAGTACTTC. Translation: CASSFGTSSLDEQYF.

The V gene is TRBV5-1, the J gene TRBJ2-7; TRBD1 matches 7 bases. Germline loops: CDR1 SGHRS, CDR2 YFSETQ. The V gene end was trimmed by 1 base and the J gene end by 7 bases; junction bases not matched to a gene: 5. The CDR3 loop spans 13 amino acids. The chain's CDR3 is CASSLFRGREQYF. DNA for the CDR3: TGCGCCAGCAGCTTGTTTAGGGGGCGGGAGCAGTACTTC.

The chain carries TRBV12-3 or TRBV12-4 and TRBJ2-7, with TRBD2 as a possible D gene (5 bases). The CDR3 runs to 12 residues. V was trimmed by 3 bases and J by 6 bases, leaving 9 bases between them. CDR3 region: CASSFRSGEQYF. The CDR3 nucleotides read TGTGCCAGCAGTTTTCGCAGCGGCGAGCAGTACTTC.